These 7 T cell receptor beta chains were sequenced from one sample in a study of T-cell memory formation after mild COVID-19. TCRdb re-analysed the 5' RACE reads in MiXCR, keeping a single row per CDR3 protein. There are 300,000 to 400,000 distinct CDR3 sequences in the sample; more than 15% occur only once, and approximately 20% lies in the top ten. What was sequenced was PBMCs or a T cell subset sorted from them (not recorded which). These receptors were collected from a man between 18 and 35 years old who had mild COVID-19 (a few samples of this study predate the infection). Cell type and time point are not known.

This clonotype was counted only a few times. The chain links TRBV24-1 to TRBJ2-3; 9 nucleotides agree with TRBD2. This CDR3 has 16 amino acids. CDR1 and CDR2 from the germline V gene are KGHDR and SFDVKD. With 1 base clipped from V and 4 bases from J, the junction kept 5 bases outside the gene matches. CDR3 protein: CATSDFGGGAPDTQYF. Here the CDR3 DNA reads TGTGCCACCAGTGATTTCGGCGGGGGGGCGCCAGATACGCAGTATTTT.

This sequence joins TRBV3-1 and TRBJ2-3; 7 bases fit TRBD1. J lost 0 bases, V lost 2 bases, and 5 bases had no gene match. The CDR3 sequence is 16 residues long. The germline CDR1 and CDR2 sequences are LGHDT and YNNKEL (reference sequence). CDR3 sequence reads: CASSQTGTASTDTQYF. The CDR3 nucleotides are TGTGCCAGCAGCCAAACCGGGACAGCGAGCACAGATACGCAGTATTTT.

V and J are TRBV9 and TRBJ2-3, with 7 bases lining up with TRBD1. J gave up 5 bases and V 0 bases, and 3 bases lay outside the gene matches. Germline V gene sequence: CDR1 SGDLS, CDR2 YYNGEE. The CDR3 length is 14 residues. Here the CDR3 reads CASSVEGAGDTQYF. As DNA, the CDR3 is TGTGCCAGCAGCGTAGAGGGGGCCGGAGATACGCAGTATTTT.

The J gene is TRBJ2-2, the V gene TRBV24-1; D is possibly TRBD1 (5 bases). CDR3 length equals 15 residues. Germline CDR1 KGHDR, CDR2 SFDVKD. Between the trimmed V and J ends, which lost 0 bases and 8 bases, there was a span of 12 bases. This chain's CDR3 is CATSDLGPTAGELFF. DNA for the CDR3: TGTGCCACCAGTGATTTGGGCCCGACAGCGGGGGAGCTGTTTTTT.

The table lists this clonotype with many counts. This chain joins TRBV7-6 and TRBJ2-4; perhaps TRBD2 as D (5 bases). V was clipped by 4 bases and J by 1 base, with 11 bases between them. Germline V gives CDR1 SGHVS, CDR2 FNYEAQ. The CDR3 is 15 residues long. For the CDR3, the DNA is TGTGCCAGCAGCTCAGGCCCGGGGGCCAAAAACATTCAGTACTTC. It specifies CASSSGPGAKNIQYF.

Only a few counts were recorded for this clonotype. This chain joins TRBV7-2 and TRBJ2-1; D ambiguous. Trimming stripped 1 base from V and 12 bases from J, with 10 bases between. CDR1 is SGHTA and CDR2 is FQGNSA in the germline V gene. The CDR3 extends over 12 amino acids. The CDR3 loop reads CASSLGWQAQFF. DNA for the CDR3: TGTGCCAGCAGCTTAGGATGGCAGGCGCAGTTCTTC.

This sequence joins TRBV7-6 and TRBJ1-1, with D perhaps TRBD1 (5 bases). V was shortened by 0 bases and J by 3 bases, with 8 bases between the two germline ends. Germline V gives CDR1 SGHVS, CDR2 FNYEAQ. The CDR3 extends over 14 amino acids. The CDR3 reads CASSLALGHTEAFF. As DNA, the CDR3 is TGTGCCAGCAGCTTAGCCTTGGGACACACTGAAGCTTTCTTT.